This TCR beta chain was captured by sequencing in a study of T cell responses to AZD1222 COVID-19 vaccine. Study-level findings and limits: Mapped onto spike, vaccine-associated CD4 TCRs spanned it and were dominant at 160-218 and 743-854. At baseline, seropositivity was found in only 5 to 7 AZD1222 recipients. Mostly white British, mostly female donors; authors suggested clonal diversity may be underestimated. In the spike-specific TCR repertoire, nearly half reportedly target unmutated variant regions.

About this clone itself: Its cognate antigen is unknown.

Using immunoSEQ multiplex PCR, the repertoire was profiled, and TCRdb retains in-frame clones only, with some absent. Among 86,000 or so clones listed, roughly 86% were seen once. The starting material was peripheral blood, obtained 28 days after the second AZD1222 dose. This clonotype was obtained from an adult who received the AZD1222 COVID-19 vaccine.

CDR3 DNA sequence: TGTGCCAGCAGCCCCGGTATCCCTCCTGACAGGTTGGGGACTGAAGCTTTCTTT. The encoded protein is CASSPGIPPDRLGTEAFF. The chain recombines TRBV7-2 with TRBJ1-1; perhaps TRBD1 as D (6 bases). The germline CDR1 and CDR2 sequences are SGHTA and FQGNSA. The ends were cut back, 5 bases at V and 5 bases at J, with 27 bases in the middle. The CDR3 covers 18 residues.